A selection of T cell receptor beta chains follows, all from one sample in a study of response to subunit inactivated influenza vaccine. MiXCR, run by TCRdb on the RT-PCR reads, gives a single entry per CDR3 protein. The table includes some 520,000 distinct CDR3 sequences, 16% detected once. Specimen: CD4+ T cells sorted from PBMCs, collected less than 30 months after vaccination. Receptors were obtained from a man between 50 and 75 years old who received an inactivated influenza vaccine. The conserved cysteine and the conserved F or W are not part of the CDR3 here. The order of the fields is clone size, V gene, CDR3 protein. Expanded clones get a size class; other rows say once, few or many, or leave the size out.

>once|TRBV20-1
SAREEPTQY
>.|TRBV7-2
ASTYRRGNTEAF
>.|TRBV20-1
SAFLADLRTDTQY
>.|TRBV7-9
ASSDPNGEQF
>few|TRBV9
ASSTQGGQETQY
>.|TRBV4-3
ASSQDRLISLSGYT
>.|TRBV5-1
ASSIGPGPQETQY
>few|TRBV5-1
ASSLADRRTGEAF
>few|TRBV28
ASSSPRGFSTEAF
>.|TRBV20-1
SARKPPPNNYGYT
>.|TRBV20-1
SASERGRAGYNEQF
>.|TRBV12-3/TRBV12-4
ASSPPTPSEQF
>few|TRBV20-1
SARDFYRSSYNEQF
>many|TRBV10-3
AISGAETQY
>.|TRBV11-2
ASSLATGQVEKLF
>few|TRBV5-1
ASSLSLDKSYNEQF
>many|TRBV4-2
ASSQDELATDTQY
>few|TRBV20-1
SASTTTSGSHNEQF
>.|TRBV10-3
AISESEGGGEQY
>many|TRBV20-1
SASGAGGRAVDEQY
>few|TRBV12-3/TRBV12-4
ASSGTGSKNIQY
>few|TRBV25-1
ASRRPGQGNTGELF
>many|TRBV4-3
ASSQVSSGEKETQY
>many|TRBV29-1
SVDRGGAGELF
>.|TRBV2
ASSGGPLDTGELF
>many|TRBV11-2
ASSLDFRNEQY
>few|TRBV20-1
SATQDRRELF
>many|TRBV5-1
ASSYDQPTDTQY
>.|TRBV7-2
ASSWRQGSYEQS
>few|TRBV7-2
ASSLSPHQQF